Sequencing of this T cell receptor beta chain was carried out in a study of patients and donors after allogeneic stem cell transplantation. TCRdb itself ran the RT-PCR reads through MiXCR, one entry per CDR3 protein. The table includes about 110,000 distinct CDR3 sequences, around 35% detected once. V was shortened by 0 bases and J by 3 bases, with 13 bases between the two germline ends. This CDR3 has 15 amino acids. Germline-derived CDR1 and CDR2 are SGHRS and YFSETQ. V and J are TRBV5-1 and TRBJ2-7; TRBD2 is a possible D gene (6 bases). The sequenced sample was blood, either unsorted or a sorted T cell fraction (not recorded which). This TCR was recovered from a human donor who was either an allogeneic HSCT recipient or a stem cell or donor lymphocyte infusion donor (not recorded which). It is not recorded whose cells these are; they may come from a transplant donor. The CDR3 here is CASSLAGGVGYEQYF. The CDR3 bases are TGCGCCAGCAGCTTGGCCGGAGGGGTTGGCTACGAGCAGTACTTC. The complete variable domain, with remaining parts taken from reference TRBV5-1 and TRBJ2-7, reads KAGVTQTPRYLIKTRGQQVTLSCSPISGHRSVSWYQQTPGQGLQFLFEYFSETQRNKGNFPGRFSGRQFSNSRSEMNVSTLELGDSALYLCASSLAGGVGYEQYFGPGTRLTVT.